This T cell receptor (beta chain) comes out of a study of blood T cell repertoires in COVID-19. For the study at large: Italy, Spain and the United States were the sources of the convalescent and acute COVID-19 samples. PBMCs, B-cell-depleted T cells, or T cells provided the cDNA or gDNA that made up the material.

V lost 8 bases and J 3 bases, leaving 16 bases between the germline ends. This CDR3 spans 13 amino acids. Germline V gene sequence: CDR1 SQVTM, CDR2 ANQGSEA. Clones were sequenced by immunoSEQ multiplex PCR, and TCRdb holds only the in-frame ones, with some missing. The data contain around 130,000 clones, around 91% of them singletons. Sequencing used peripheral blood. The sequence was collected from a man in his sixties or seventies with active or convalescent COVID-19. The chain uses TRBV29-1 and TRBJ1-1; the D is unclear. CDR3: CSISGAGDTEAFF. DNA for the CDR3: TGCAGCATTTCGGGAGCCGGGGACACTGAAGCTTTCTTT. The whole variable domain, filled in from reference TRBV29-1 and TRBJ1-1, reads SAVISQKPSRDICQRGTSLTIQCQVDSQVTMMFWYRQQPGQSLTLIATANQGSEATYESGFVIDKFPISRPNLTFSTLTVSNMSPEDSSIYLCSISGAGDTEAFFGQGTRLTVV.